This TCR beta chain stems from a study of PD-1 blockade in classical Hodgkin lymphoma. Background on the study: Patients were given intravenous nivolumab, 3 mg/kg, every 2 weeks.

Study results and caveats: Relapsed/refractory patients reportedly had the lowest baseline TCR diversity, below newly diagnosed patients, who were below healthy donors. Complete responders possessed baseline diversity comparable to newly diagnosed patients. Nivolumab initiation under 1 year post-ASCT meant exclusion.

Measured with immunoSEQ multiplex PCR; TCRdb has only the in-frame clones, and not every one. The sample has approximately 58,000 clones; 75% to 95% are singletons. V shed 6 bases and J shed 11 bases, with 7 bases lying between them. The CDR3 extends over 8 amino acids. Germline lookup yields CDR1 DFQATT and CDR2 SNEGSKA (reference sequence). Autologous stem cell transplantation was followed by relapse in every patient, and brentuximab vedotin exposure varied. On this clone itself: The antigen is undetermined.

This sample comprised peripheral blood mononuclear cells (PBMCs), obtained before the second cycle of nivolumab. The TCR sequence derives from a human donor with classical Hodgkin lymphoma. This chain connects TRBV20-1 to TRBJ1-1, with D hard to call. CDR3 in DNA: TGCAGTGCCCCTGGGGCTTTCTTT. This translates into CSAPGAFF.